Below, 30 T cell receptor beta chains from the same sample are listed, as sequenced in a study of cytomegalovirus exposure and HLA in healthy donors. PCR was performed using 60 Vbeta and 13 Jbeta primers. Produced via immunoSEQ multiplex PCR; TCRdb's table is partial and in-frame only. The table lists 85,000 to 130,000 clones, 10% of them singletons. Sample: PBMCs. The receptors derive from a man aged 40-49 years in good health and CMV-seropositive.

This clone was seen a few times. The chain uses TRBV10-3 and TRBJ2-3; 8 positions match TRBD2. V lost 2 bases and J lost 2; bases outside the gene matches: 6. Germline V CDR1 and CDR2: ENHRY, SYGVKD. The CDR3 has 16 amino acids. In nucleotides, the CDR3 is TGTGCCATCAGTGAGCCTCCGGGACTAGACACAGATACGCAGTATTTT. Residues: CAISEPPGLDTDTQYF.

A few counts support this clone. The chain links TRBV10-3 to TRBJ1-5, with D maybe TRBD1 (6 bases). Germline V gene lookup returns CDR1 ENHRY and CDR2 SYGVKD. The CDR3 totals 17 residues. Trimming shortened V by 4 bases and J by 3 bases, and 19 bases separated the two germline ends. CDR3 bases: TGTGCCATCAGTGGCCCCGGACAGCCGAGCGACAATCAGCCCCAGCATTTT. Translating gives CAISGPGQPSDNQPQHF.

This rearrangement joins TRBV30 to TRBJ1-1; TRBD1 is a possible D gene (6 bases). V dropped 1 base and J dropped 1 base, with 7 bases sitting between them. The CDR3 is made up of 13 amino acids. Germline loops: CDR1 GTSNPN, CDR2 SVGIG (reference sequence). The chain's CDR3 is CAWSEQGNTEAFF. As DNA, the CDR3 is TGTGCCTGGAGTGAACAGGGGAACACTGAAGCTTTCTTT.

This clone has only a few counts. CDR3 bases: TGTGCCAGCAGCTTGGAAGTGACAGAACAAGAGACCCAGTACTTC. It translates to CASSLEVTEQETQYF. The rearrangement joins TRBV5-4 to TRBJ2-5, with a possible D match to TRBD1 (5 bases). V lost 0 bases, J lost 2 bases, and 11 bases lay in between. Per germline, CDR1 SGHNT and CDR2 YYREEE (reference sequence). CDR3 size: 15 residues.

This clone was seen more than once but under ten times. The rearrangement links TRBV5-4 to TRBJ2-5, with a weak D call TRBD2 (6 bases). The DNA end is a closer match to TRBJ2-7, so the J assignment may be wrong. CDR1 is SGHNT and CDR2 is YYREEE in the germline V gene (reference sequence). This CDR3 region has 15 residues. CDR3 region: CASSFYSGYNYEQYF. CDR3 nucleotides: TGTGCCAGCAGCTTTTACAGCGGGTATAACTACGAGCAGTACTTC.

This clone was observed a handful of times. The J gene is TRBJ2-2, the V gene TRBV29-1, with TRBD2 identical over 11 bases. Germline V gives CDR1 SQVTM, CDR2 ANQGSEA. The V and J ends lost 5 bases and 4 bases, in that order; junction bases with no gene match: 0. The CDR3 is 13 residues long. CDR3 sequence (DNA): TGCAGCGTTACTAGCGGGAGCACCGGGGAGCTGTTTTTT. This encodes CSVTSGSTGELFF.

In this sample, this clone turned up a few times. This chain uses TRBV18 with TRBJ1-1; D is perhaps TRBD1 (5 bases). Germline V CDR1 and CDR2: KGHSH, LQKENI. The CDR3 consists of 14 residues. V lost 3 bases to trimming and J lost 8 bases, with 16 bases between them. In nucleotides, the CDR3 is TGTGCCAGCTCACCTTTATCGTTCGACAGAGAAGCTTTCTTT. Translated, it gives CASSPLSFDREAFF.

The rearrangement joins TRBV11-2 to TRBJ2-1; TRBD2 aligns across 10 bases. Germline V CDR1 and CDR2: SGHAT, FQNNGV. Trimming removed 4 bases from V and 2 bases from J; junction bases left unmatched: 8. The CDR3 loop spans 17 amino acids. The CDR3 protein is CASSSSSSGGPYNEQFF. CDR3 nucleotides: TGTGCCAGCAGCTCTTCGTCTAGCGGGGGACCCTACAATGAGCAGTTCTTC.

This clone has more than one count but fewer than ten. In nucleotides, the CDR3 is TGTGCCAGCAGCTTGAGGGGGGGCGATAACTATGGCTACACCTTC. Its translation: CASSLRGGDNYGYTF. The genes are TRBV5-4 and TRBJ1-2; a possible D gene is TRBD1 (6 bases). The CDR3 has 15 amino acids. The germline gives CDR1 SGHNT, CDR2 YYREEE (reference sequence). The V and J ends lost 1 base and 1 base respectively, with 11 bases between them.

In this sample, this clone turned up a few times. The chain couples TRBV7-9 to TRBJ2-3; TRBD1 aligns across 9 bases. In germline, CDR1 is SEHNR, CDR2 FQNEAQ (reference sequence). With V trimmed by 6 bases and J by 5 bases, 9 bases remained unmatched. There are 15 residues in the CDR3. CDR3 DNA sequence: TGTGCCAGCAGACTCAGGACAGGGGAGGAAGATACGCAGTATTTT. Residues: CASRLRTGEEDTQYF. Full variable domain (remainder filled in from reference TRBV7-9 and TRBJ2-3): DTGVSQNPRHKITKRGQNVTFRCDPISEHNRLYWYRQTLGQGPEFLTYFQNEAQLEKSRLLSDRFSAERPKGSFSTLEIQRTEQGDSAMYLCASRLRTGEEDTQYFGPGTRLTVL.

This chain connects TRBV10-3 to TRBJ2-3, with D tentatively TRBD2 (6 bases). Deletions cut 2 bases from V and 1 base from J, with 10 bases between. This CDR3 has 15 residues. CDR1 ENHRY and CDR2 SYGVKD come from the germline V gene. CDR3 coding DNA: TGTGCCATCAGTGAGAGAGGAGGGGGCACAGATACGCAGTATTTT. Protein sequence: CAISERGGGTDTQYF.

This clone came up a few times. V usage is TRBV5-6 and J usage is TRBJ2-5, with D perhaps matching TRBD2 (6 bases). V dropped 4 bases and J dropped 4 bases, with 14 bases sitting between them. Per germline, CDR1 SGHDT and CDR2 YYEEEE. The CDR3 has 14 amino acids. The DNA for the CDR3 is TGTGCCAGCAGCCCGGGACTTTACGGAGAGACCCAGTACTTC. It encodes CASSPGLYGETQYF.

The chain has TRBV2 and TRBJ1-5, with D possibly TRBD2 on 5 matching bases. The J call may be incorrect, as the DNA end agrees better with TRBJ2-3. Germline CDR1 SNHLY, CDR2 FYNNEI. This CDR3 is built from 15 residues. The CDR3: CASSPRTGSNQPQYF. In nucleotides, the CDR3 is TGTGCCAGCAGTCCGCGGACGGGGAGCAATCAGCCCCAGTATTTT.

This clone was seen only a few times. The chain recombines TRBV5-5 with TRBJ1-4, with D perhaps TRBD1 (6 bases). CDR1 is SGHKS and CDR2 is YYEKEE in the germline V gene (reference sequence). This CDR3 has 15 amino acids. V gave up 1 base and J gave up 8 bases, with 15 bases separating them. The CDR3 DNA is TGTGCCAGCAGCTTGAAAAAACAGGGAAGCGAAAAACTGTTTTTT. It yields the protein CASSLKKQGSEKLFF.

The V and J genes are TRBV27 and TRBJ2-5, with D unresolved. V shed 0 bases and J shed 2 bases, with 10 bases lying between them. This CDR3 is built from 15 residues. From germline, CDR1 is MNHEY and CDR2 SMNVEV (reference sequence). This CDR3 reads CASSLSLLTQETQYF. The CDR3 nucleotides read TGTGCCAGCAGTTTATCGCTCCTCACTCAAGAGACCCAGTACTTC.

The chain joins TRBV10-3 to TRBJ1-5; D is uncertain. The CDR3 runs to 14 residues. V shed 2 bases and J shed 7 bases, with 12 bases lying between them. Germline-derived CDR1 and CDR2 are ENHRY and SYGVKD. The CDR3: CAISEGGSGQPQHF. The CDR3 coding sequence is TGTGCCATCAGTGAGGGAGGGTCTGGGCAGCCCCAGCATTTT.

The chain couples TRBV11-3 to TRBJ1-2, with a weak D call TRBD1 (5 bases). CDR1 and CDR2 (germline): SGHNT, YENEEA. V shed 2 bases and J shed 3 bases, with 10 bases lying between them. The CDR3 totals 14 residues. CDR3: CASSLFGGDYGYTF. The CDR3 DNA sequence: TGTGCCAGCAGCTTATTCGGGGGAGACTATGGCTACACCTTC.

The CDR3 protein is CASSRRSGELFF. Written as DNA, the CDR3 is TGCGCCAGCAGCCGGAGGAGCGGGGAGCTGTTTTTT. The rearrangement uses TRBV4-3 and TRBJ2-2; D perhaps matches TRBD2 (5 bases). Germline V gives CDR1 LGHNA, CDR2 YSLEER. CDR3 size: 12 residues. V lost 4 bases to trimming and J lost 7 bases, with 7 bases between them.

A few counts support this clone. The rearrangement uses TRBV5-6 and TRBJ1-1; TRBD1 agrees at 9 bases. Germline V lookup: CDR1 SGHDT, CDR2 YYEEEE. V lost 4 bases, J lost 2 bases, and 6 bases stayed unmatched. This CDR3 contains 15 residues. The CDR3 sequence is CASSPPGQGNTEAFF. As DNA, the CDR3 is TGTGCCAGCAGCCCACCGGGACAGGGAAACACTGAAGCTTTCTTT. The variable domain in full, with the rest retrieved from reference TRBV5-6 and TRBJ1-1, is DAGVTQSPTHLIKTRGQQVTLRCSPKSGHDTVSWYQQALGQGPQFIFQYYEEEERQRGNFPDRFSGHQFPNYSSELNVNALLLGDSALYLCASSPPGQGNTEAFFGQGTRLTVV.

V and J are TRBV28 and TRBJ2-5; 15 bases fit TRBD2. V lost 5 bases to trimming and J lost 2 bases; unmatched junction nucleotides: 9. From germline, CDR1 is MDHEN and CDR2 SYDVKM. The CDR3 is 18 amino acids. The CDR3 region has the DNA TGTGCCAGCAGTCACGGACTAGCGGGAGGGCCTTCTCAAGAGACCCAGTACTTC. This gives the protein CASSHGLAGGPSQETQYF.

This clone was observed a few times. V and J are TRBV28 and TRBJ2-5; D is possibly TRBD1 (6 bases). V lost 6 bases and J lost 5, with 13 bases in between. This CDR3 spans 13 amino acids. The germline V gene encodes CDR1 MDHEN and CDR2 SYDVKM. The CDR3 loop reads CASRQQGRETQYF. The CDR3 nucleotides are TGTGCCAGCAGGCAACAGGGTCGGGAGACCCAGTACTTC.

This clone was counted a few times. CDR3 sequence: CASSSPGEGVDTEAFF. Here the CDR3 DNA reads TGTGCCAGCAGCTCCCCCGGGGAGGGTGTTGACACTGAAGCTTTCTTT. The chain employs TRBV7-6 and TRBJ1-1; D remains unclear. V gave up 4 bases and J gave up 3 bases, with 18 bases separating them. CDR1 SGHVS and CDR2 FNYEAQ come from the germline V gene. The CDR3 loop spans 16 amino acids.

The chain couples TRBV15 to TRBJ2-6; D call uncertain. The CDR3 runs 15 residues. Trimming pared 1 base from V and 4 bases from J, leaving 8 bases between. Per germline, CDR1 LNHNV and CDR2 YYDKDF (reference sequence). CDR3 protein: CATSRGGTGANVLTF. CDR3 nucleotides: TGTGCCACCAGCAGAGGAGGAACAGGGGCCAACGTCCTGACTTTC.

This clone was counted a few times. The chain employs TRBV27 and TRBJ2-1; TRBD2 aligns across 13 bases. CDR3 size: 14 residues. The germline gives CDR1 MNHEY, CDR2 SMNVEV (reference sequence). Unmatched junction bases numbered 5, after V lost 8 bases and J lost 7 bases. Here the CDR3 reads CASQGLAGENEQFF. As DNA, the CDR3 is TGTGCCAGCCAAGGACTAGCGGGAGAAAATGAGCAGTTCTTC.

The table lists this clone with a few counts. The CDR3 DNA is TGTGCCAGCAGCTCGCCTCCGGTGAGCGGAAAGCAGTTCTTC. Translated, it gives CASSSPPVSGKQFF. V gene TRBV7-2 combines with J gene TRBJ2-1, with a possible D match to TRBD2 (5 bases). The CDR3 runs to 14 residues. V gave up 4 bases and J gave up 11 bases, with 18 bases separating them. CDR1 is SGHTA, CDR2 FQGNSA, per germline.

Of note for this clone: One end of the junction is discordant with germline, which a read error may explain. Other DNA variants within this sample encode the same CDR3. The CDR3 DNA is TGTGCCAGCAGTTCCCAGGCTAGCACGGATACGCAGTATTTT. Its translation is CASSSQASTDTQYF. The chain links TRBV27 to TRBJ2-3, with TRBD2 as a possible D gene (5 bases). The germline CDR1 and CDR2 sequences are MNHEY and SMNVEV (reference sequence). The length of the CDR3 is 14 residues.

The chain is built from TRBV6-6 and TRBJ1-5; 7 nucleotides match TRBD1. The germline gives CDR1 MNHNY, CDR2 SVGAGI (reference sequence). The CDR3 runs to 15 residues. V dropped 7 bases and J dropped 0; count of bases not matched to a gene: 6. CDR3 sequence: CASKGDSYSNQPQHF. In DNA form, the CDR3 reads TGTGCCAGCAAGGGGGACAGCTATAGCAATCAGCCCCAGCATTTT.

This clone was counted a few times. The V call is TRBV5-1, the J call TRBJ2-1; TRBD2 might be the D (5 bases). The V gene's germline CDR1 is SGHRS and CDR2 YFSETQ. This CDR3 contains 15 residues. The V and J ends lost 2 bases and 3 bases respectively, with 12 bases between them. This CDR3 reads CASSLVEGHYNEQFF. DNA of the CDR3: TGCGCCAGCAGCTTAGTTGAGGGCCACTACAATGAGCAGTTCTTC. The full variable domain, completed using reference TRBV5-1 and TRBJ2-1, is KAGVTQTPRYLIKTRGQQVTLSCSPISGHRSVSWYQQTPGQGLQFLFEYFSETQRNKGNFPGRFSGRQFSNSRSEMNVSTLELGDSALYLCASSLVEGHYNEQFFGPGTRLTVL.

This clone was found a few times. This chain links TRBV7-9 with TRBJ2-1; tentatively, D is TRBD2 (5 bases). Germline V CDR1 and CDR2: SEHNR, FQNEAQ (reference sequence). The ends were cut back, 5 bases at V and 2 bases at J, with 16 bases in the middle. This CDR3 region has 16 residues. CDR3 sequence (DNA): TGTGCCAGCAGCCCCCTACAAGCGGTCACCTACAATGAGCAGTTCTTC. The encoded protein is CASSPLQAVTYNEQFF.

The rearrangement uses TRBV7-2 and TRBJ2-5; 12 nucleotides agree with TRBD2. The CDR3 is 15 amino acids. The trim removed 1 base at V and 5 bases at J, leaving 2 bases unmatched. Per germline, CDR1 SGHTA and CDR2 FQGNSA. The CDR3 DNA follows: TGTGCCAGCAGCTTAGACCTAGCGGGAGGGGAGACCCAGTACTTC. It yields the protein CASSLDLAGGETQYF.